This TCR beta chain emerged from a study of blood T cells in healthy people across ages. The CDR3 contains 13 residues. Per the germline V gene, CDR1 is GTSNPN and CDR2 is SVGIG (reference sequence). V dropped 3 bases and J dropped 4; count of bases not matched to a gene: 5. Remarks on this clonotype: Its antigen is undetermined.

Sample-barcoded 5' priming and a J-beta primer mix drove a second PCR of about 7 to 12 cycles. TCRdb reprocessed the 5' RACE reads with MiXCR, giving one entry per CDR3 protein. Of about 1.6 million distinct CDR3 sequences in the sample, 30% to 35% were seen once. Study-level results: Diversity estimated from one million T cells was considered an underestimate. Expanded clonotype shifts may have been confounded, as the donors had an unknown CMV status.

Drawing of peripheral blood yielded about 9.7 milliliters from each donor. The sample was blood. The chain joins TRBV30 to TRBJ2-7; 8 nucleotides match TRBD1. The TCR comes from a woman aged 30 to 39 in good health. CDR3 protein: CAWRIQGAYEQYF. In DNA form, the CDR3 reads TGTGCCTGGAGGATTCAGGGGGCGTACGAGCAGTACTTC.